This entry is about one T cell receptor (beta chain). This sample stems from a study of shared clonotypes between healthy human individuals. The wider study: Each donor contributed plates that comprised three CD4 naive, three CD4 memory, two CD8 naive and one CD8 memory.

A deep-level run was used for the assay. Genomic DNA of each subset was evenly split across several immunoSEQ plates. Clones were sequenced by immunoSEQ multiplex PCR, and TCRdb holds only the in-frame ones, with some missing. The sample gives approximately 2,000,000 clones, around 93% of which show up once; about 1.6% is in the top ten. The naive CD8 population came from CD45RO-negative cells selected for CCR7, without terminally differentiated effector memory CD45RA+ cells. V was clipped by 0 bases and J by 3 bases, with 6 bases between them. This CDR3 is built from 13 residues. CDR1 is SGHAT, CDR2 FQDESV, per germline (reference sequence).

The gene calls are TRBV11-1 and TRBJ2-7; D not resolved. The sequence was collected from a man younger than 35 in good health. Some clones in this sample may be carry-over from other donors' samples. Source material: naive CD8+ T cells from PBMCs. The CDR3 loop is CASSLAGYYEQYF. CDR3 coding DNA: TGTGCCAGCAGCTTAGCGGGATACTACGAGCAGTACTTC. Together with reference TRBV11-1 and TRBJ2-7, the CDR3 gives the full variable domain: EAEVAQSPRYKITEKSQAVAFWCDPISGHATLYWYRQILGQGPELLVQFQDESVVDDSQLPKDRFSAERLKGVDSTLKIQPAELGDSAMYLCASSLAGYYEQYFGPGTRLTVT.